This entry is about one T cell receptor (beta chain). Its target is unknown. A much bigger clone sits one base away, suggesting this may be a read error. The researchers produced TCR beta cDNA from approximately 540 ng total RNA with a constant-region primer. Generation of the TCR beta libraries relied on three nested multiplex PCR rounds using slightly modified ARM-PCR. TRBV1-TRBV30 forward and Cbeta reverse primers drove the first two roughly 10-cycle rounds. One entry per CDR3 protein results from TCRdb running MiXCR on the multiplex PCR reads. The table records about 330,000 distinct CDR3 sequences, approximately 65% of them present only once. These data originate in a study of tumor-infiltrating lymphocytes in primary liver carcinoma. Whole-study findings and limits: Tumor samples exhibited a significantly greater top-250-clone fraction than blood samples (p = 0.039).

With V trimmed by 10 bases and J by 0 bases, 11 bases remained unmatched. CDR1 and CDR2 from the germline V gene are MGHRA and YSYEKL. The CDR3 is 17 residues long. For blood RNA, unsorted whole blood served as the source, and germline DNA was extracted too. Specimen: peripheral blood. V usage is TRBV4-1 and J usage is TRBJ2-6; TRBD2 matches at 8 bases. The source is a man aged 35-49 years with primary liver carcinoma and hepatitis B virus infection. Here the CDR3 DNA reads TGCGCCATCGCCCGGGGGGGGTTGATCTCTGGGGCCAACGTCCTGACTTTC. Translation: CAIARGGLISGANVLTF.